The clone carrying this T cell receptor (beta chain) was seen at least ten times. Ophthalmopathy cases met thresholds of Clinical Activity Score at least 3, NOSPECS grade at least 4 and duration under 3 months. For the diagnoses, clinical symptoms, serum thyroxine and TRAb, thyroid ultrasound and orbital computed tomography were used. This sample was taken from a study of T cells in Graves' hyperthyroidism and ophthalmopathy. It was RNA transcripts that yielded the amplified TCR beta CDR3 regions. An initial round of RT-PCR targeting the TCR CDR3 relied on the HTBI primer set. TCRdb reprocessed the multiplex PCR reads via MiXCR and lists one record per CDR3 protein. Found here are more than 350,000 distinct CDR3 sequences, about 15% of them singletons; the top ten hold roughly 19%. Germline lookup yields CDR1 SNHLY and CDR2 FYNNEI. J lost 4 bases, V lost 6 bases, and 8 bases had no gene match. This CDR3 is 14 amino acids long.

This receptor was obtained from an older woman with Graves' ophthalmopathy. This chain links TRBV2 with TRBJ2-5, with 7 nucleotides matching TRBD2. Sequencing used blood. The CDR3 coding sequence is TGTGCCAGCAGGAGGACTAGTACATCAGAGACCCAGTACTTC. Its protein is CASRRTSTSETQYF.